These 5 T cell receptor beta chains were sequenced from one sample in a study of OX40 agonist ivuxolimab in advanced cancers. TCRdb keeps only in-frame clones here, not all; method: immunoSEQ multiplex PCR. The sample lists about 38,000 clones; about 88% were seen once. The sample in question was CD4+ or CD8+ T cells sorted from blood, obtained in a trial of the OX40 agonist ivuxolimab. These receptors originate from an adult with an advanced solid tumor such as melanoma, head and neck, liver or kidney cancer.

The chain has TRBV27 and TRBJ2-7; 8 nucleotides agree with TRBD1. With 0 bases clipped from V and 7 bases from J, the junction kept 8 bases outside the gene matches. Germline V gives CDR1 MNHEY, CDR2 SMNVEV (reference sequence). The CDR3 totals 15 residues. CDR3 in amino acids: CASSLSITGGVEQYF. The CDR3 nucleotides read TGTGCCAGCAGTTTATCGATCACAGGGGGAGTTGAGCAGTACTTC.

The genes are TRBV7-9 and TRBJ2-1, with 7 bases matching TRBD1. Trimming removed 5 bases from V and 15 bases from J; junction bases left unmatched: 10. Germline V gene sequence: CDR1 SEHNR, CDR2 FQNEAQ (reference sequence). The CDR3 has 12 amino acids. The CDR3: CASSITGTDMFF. The CDR3, as DNA: TGTGCCAGCAGCATAACCGGGACAGACATGTTCTTC.

CDR3: CASRPGQGGTGELFF. In DNA form, the CDR3 reads TGTGCCAGCAGACCGGGACAGGGAGGAACAGGGGAGCTGTTTTTT. The chain combines TRBV6-1 with TRBJ2-2, with 9 bases identical to TRBD1. Per the germline V gene, CDR1 is MNHNS and CDR2 is SASEGT. The V and J ends lost 6 bases and 8 bases, in that order; junction bases with no gene match: 10. The CDR3 extends over 15 amino acids.

The chain carries TRBV7-9 and TRBJ1-1; D remains unclear. The CDR3 covers 10 residues. Germline CDR1 and CDR2: SEHNR and FQNEAQ (reference sequence). V was trimmed by 4 bases and J by 8 bases, leaving 5 bases between them. CDR3 DNA sequence: TGTGCCAGCAGCTCGGGGGAAGCTTTCTTT. Translation: CASSSGEAFF.

A word on this clone: An end of the junction differs from the germline gene, which may be a read error. V gene TRBV7-7 combines with J gene TRBJ2-1; TRBD2 matches at 7 bases. This CDR3 spans 15 amino acids. Germline CDR1 and CDR2: SSHAT and FNYEAQ (reference sequence). The CDR3 DNA follows: TGTGCTAGCAGCTATGGACTAGATCCGGGCAATGAGCAGTTCTTC. Amino acid sequence: CASSYGLDPGNEQFF.